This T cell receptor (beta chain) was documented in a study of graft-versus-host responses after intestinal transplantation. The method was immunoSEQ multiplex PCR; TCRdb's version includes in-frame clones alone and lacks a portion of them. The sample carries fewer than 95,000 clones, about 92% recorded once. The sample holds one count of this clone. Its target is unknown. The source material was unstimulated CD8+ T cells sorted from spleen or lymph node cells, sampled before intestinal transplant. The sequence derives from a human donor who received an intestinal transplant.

CDR3: CAWSLTGDEQYF. CDR3 nucleotide sequence: TGTGCCTGGAGTCTGACAGGTGACGAGCAGTACTTC. The chain couples TRBV30 to TRBJ2-7, with D maybe TRBD1 (6 bases). The V end lost 2 bases, the J end lost 5 bases, and 10 bases lay between the germline ends. CDR3 size: 12 residues. Germline CDR1 is GTSNPN and CDR2 is SVGIG (reference sequence).